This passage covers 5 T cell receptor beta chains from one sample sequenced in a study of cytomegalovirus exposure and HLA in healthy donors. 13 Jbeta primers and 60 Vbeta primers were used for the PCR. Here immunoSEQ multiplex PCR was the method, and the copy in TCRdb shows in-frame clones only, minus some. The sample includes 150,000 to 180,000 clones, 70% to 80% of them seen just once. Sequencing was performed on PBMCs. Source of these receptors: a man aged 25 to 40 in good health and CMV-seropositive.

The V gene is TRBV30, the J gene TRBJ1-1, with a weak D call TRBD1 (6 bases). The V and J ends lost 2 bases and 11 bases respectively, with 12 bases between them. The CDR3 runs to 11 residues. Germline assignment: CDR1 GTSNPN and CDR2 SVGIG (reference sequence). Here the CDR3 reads CAWSYRAGAFF. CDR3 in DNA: TGTGCCTGGAGTTACAGGGCTGGGGCTTTCTTT.

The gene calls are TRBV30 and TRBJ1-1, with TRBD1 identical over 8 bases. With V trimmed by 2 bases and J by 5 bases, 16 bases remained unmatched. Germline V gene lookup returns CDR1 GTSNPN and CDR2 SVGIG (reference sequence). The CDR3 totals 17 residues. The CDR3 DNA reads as TGTGCCTGGAGTCACCGGGCAGGGGGCATACGAAGGACTGAAGCTTTCTTT. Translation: CAWSHRAGGIRRTEAFF.

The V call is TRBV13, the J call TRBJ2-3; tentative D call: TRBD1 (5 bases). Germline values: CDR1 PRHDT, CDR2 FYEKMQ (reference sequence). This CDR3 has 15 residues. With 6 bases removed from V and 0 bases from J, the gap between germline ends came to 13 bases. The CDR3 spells CASRPRQRSTDTQYF. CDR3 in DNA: TGTGCCAGCAGACCCCGACAGCGTAGCACAGATACGCAGTATTTT.

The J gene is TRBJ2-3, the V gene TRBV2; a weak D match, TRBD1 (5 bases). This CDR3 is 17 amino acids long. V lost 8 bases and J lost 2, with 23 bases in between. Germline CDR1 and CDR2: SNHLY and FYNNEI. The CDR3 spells CASRFDMTAGDTDTQYF. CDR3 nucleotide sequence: TGTGCCAGCCGGTTTGACATGACAGCTGGGGACACAGATACGCAGTATTTT.

The CDR3 protein is CASSYRRGGNYGYTF. The CDR3 region has the DNA TGTGCCAGCAGTTACCGGAGGGGGGGTAACTATGGCTACACCTTC. The rearrangement uses TRBV6-5 and TRBJ1-2, with D perhaps matching TRBD1 (6 bases). The CDR3 is 15 residues long. CDR1 and CDR2 from the germline V gene are MNHEY and SVGAGI. Deletions cut 2 bases from V and 1 base from J, with 11 bases between.